The present T cell receptor beta chain was sequenced within a study of T cells expressing NK-cell markers. Study summary: Repertoires of TCR beta were obtained from T cells sorted as CD3+CD56+NKG2C+, CD3+CD56+NKG2C- and CD3+CD56-NKG2C+. The study, taken as a whole, reports: It was still unclear whether expanded NKG2C+ T cell clones were HCMV specific.

After re-calling the 5' RACE reads, TCRdb lists one entry per CDR3 protein, DNA absent. The sample holds 300,000 to 450,000 distinct CDR3 sequences. A note on this clonotype: The antigen is unknown.

The source is a man between 18 and 69 years old in good health. Sequencing was performed on blood T cells: a sorted CD56 or NKG2C T cell subset, CD4+ or CD8+ T cells, or bulk PBMC T cells (not recorded which).

The CDR3 sequence: CASSLGRLAGGPSDNEQFF. V and J are TRBV11-1 and TRBJ2-1; the D call from TCRdb, TRBD2, cannot be confirmed without DNA. There are 19 residues in the CDR3. Germline V gene data show CDR1 as SGHAT and CDR2 as FQDESV (reference sequence).